What follows are 21 T cell receptor beta chains derived from one specimen sequenced in a study of identical twins. TCRdb passed the 5' RACE reads through MiXCR, listing each CDR3 protein once. The data show about 890,000 distinct CDR3 sequences, approximately 13% seen once. The sample was also linked to a second study, of yellow fever vaccine responses in identical twins.

Sequenced: PBMCs. All receptors derive from a woman aged 18-29 years in good health.

The table lists this clonotype with a few counts. The chain combines TRBV15 with TRBJ1-6, with D possibly being TRBD1 (5 bases). V lost 5 bases and J lost 14, with 10 bases in between. This CDR3 region has 11 residues. In germline, CDR1 is LNHNV, CDR2 YYDKDF (reference sequence). The CDR3: CATSRDGTLHF. CDR3 nucleotide sequence: TGTGCCACCAGCCGGGACGGAACCCTCCACTTT. Supplemented by reference TRBV15 and TRBJ1-6, the full variable domain reads DAMVIQNPRYQVTQFGKPVTLSCSQTLNHNVMYWYQQKSSQAPKLLFHYYDKDFNNEADTPDNFQSRRPNTSFCFLDIRSPGLGDTAMYLCATSRDGTLHFGNGTRLTVT.

The chain couples TRBV6-5 to TRBJ2-2; 9 bases fit TRBD1. V shed 4 bases and J 1 base; nucleotides not matched to a gene: 7. This CDR3 is 17 amino acids long. Looked up from germline, CDR1 is MNHEY and CDR2 is SVGAGI. CDR3 DNA sequence: TGTGCCAGCAGTTTTGGGACAGGGTCGCGGAACACCGGGGAGCTGTTTTTT. This translates into CASSFGTGSRNTGELFF.

In this sample, this clonotype turned up a few times. The chain employs TRBV20-1 and TRBJ2-1; TRBD1 might be the D (6 bases). CDR1 and CDR2 (germline): DFQATT, SNEGSKA (reference sequence). The CDR3 contains 14 residues. Trimming took off 6 bases at V and 2 bases at J, with 14 bases between the two ends. The CDR3 region has the DNA TGCAGTGCGCGCCACAGGGATACCTACAATGAGCAGTTCTTC. It encodes CSARHRDTYNEQFF.

The V and J genes are TRBV7-9 and TRBJ1-1; D is undetermined. V dropped 1 base and J dropped 7 bases, with 7 bases sitting between them. Germline V lookup: CDR1 SEHNR, CDR2 FQNEAQ (reference sequence). The CDR3 has 12 residues. CDR3 nucleotides: TGTGCCAGCAGCTTAGGGGCAGTTGAAGCTTTCTTT. The encoded protein is CASSLGAVEAFF.

This clonotype was detected once. The genes are TRBV9 and TRBJ1-5; D remains ambiguous. The CDR3 is 13 residues long. Germline V gene lookup returns CDR1 SGDLS and CDR2 YYNGEE. V was clipped by 3 bases and J by 5 bases, with 9 bases between them. The DNA for the CDR3 is TGTGCCAGCAGCGCCCGGACGGATCAGCCCCAGCATTTT. It translates to CASSARTDQPQHF.

The chain is built from TRBV12-3 or TRBV12-4 and TRBJ2-7; D perhaps matches TRBD1 (6 bases). This CDR3 region has 14 residues. Trimming removed 6 bases at V and 5 bases at J, with 17 bases between. For the CDR3, the DNA is TGTGCCAGCAGACACCAACGACAGGCCCACGAGCAGTACTTC. Amino acids: CASRHQRQAHEQYF.

The chain joins TRBV27 to TRBJ2-1, with TRBD1 matching over 10 bases. J was trimmed by 8 bases and V by 2 bases; bases with no gene match: 3. Germline V gives CDR1 MNHEY, CDR2 SMNVEV (reference sequence). The CDR3 length is 14 residues. CDR3 in amino acids: CASSLQGQGYEQFF. CDR3 DNA sequence: TGTGCCAGCAGTTTACAGGGACAGGGGTATGAGCAGTTCTTC.

This sequence joins TRBV3-1 and TRBJ2-1; D is uncertain. This CDR3 comprises 14 residues. Deletions cut 4 bases from V and 5 bases from J, with 12 bases between. Germline CDR1 LGHDT, CDR2 YNNKEL (reference sequence). CDR3 DNA: TGTGCCAGCAGCCCTTCCGGGCCTAACAATGAGCAGTTCTTC. It translates to CASSPSGPNNEQFF.

This clonotype has a handful of counts. The chain carries TRBV11-1 and TRBJ2-3; a weak D match, TRBD2 (5 bases). Germline lookup yields CDR1 SGHAT and CDR2 FQDESV (reference sequence). With 1 base removed from V and 0 bases from J, the gap between germline ends came to 17 bases. This CDR3 region has 18 residues. Written as DNA, the CDR3 is TGTGCCAGCAGCTTAGATTGGGAGACCCCTACAAGCACAGATACGCAGTATTTT. The encoded protein is CASSLDWETPTSTDTQYF.

This chain uses TRBV2 with TRBJ2-3; TRBD2 aligns across 13 bases. V trimming: 6 bases; J trimming: 5 bases; junction bases outside the gene matches: 5. The germline V gene encodes CDR1 SNHLY and CDR2 FYNNEI. CDR3 length: 15 amino acids. CDR3 in amino acids: CASSWTSGRGDTQYF. The CDR3 DNA reads TGTGCCAGCAGCTGGACTAGCGGGAGAGGAGATACGCAGTATTTT.

J is TRBJ2-1 and V is TRBV11-2; D may be TRBD2 (6 bases). The V gene's germline CDR1 is SGHAT and CDR2 FQNNGV. The length of the CDR3 is 16 residues. V shed 5 bases and J shed 8 bases, with 22 bases lying between them. This CDR3 is CASSTERGAGRHEQFF. The DNA for the CDR3 is TGTGCCAGCAGCACCGAAAGAGGGGCAGGGAGGCATGAGCAGTTCTTC.

The J gene is TRBJ2-7, the V gene TRBV5-1, with 9 positions matching TRBD1. CDR3 length: 17 residues. The trim removed 0 bases at V and 3 bases at J, leaving 10 bases unmatched. Per the germline V gene, CDR1 is SGHRS and CDR2 is YFSETQ. Written as DNA, the CDR3 is TGCGCCAGCAGCTTGGGGGACTTCACAGGGGGCGGCTACGAGCAGTACTTC. It is translated as CASSLGDFTGGGYEQYF.

This clonotype was seen more than once but under ten times. The chain combines TRBV7-9 with TRBJ2-1; TRBD1 is a possible D gene (6 bases). The germline CDR1 and CDR2 sequences are SEHNR and FQNEAQ (reference sequence). V shed 5 bases and J shed 4 bases, with 12 bases lying between them. The CDR3 runs to 14 residues. The CDR3 is CASSARQVYNEQFF. The CDR3 region has the DNA TGTGCCAGCAGCGCCCGACAGGTTTACAATGAGCAGTTCTTC.

This chain joins TRBV6-1 and TRBJ1-5; D gene unclear. The germline V gene has CDR1 MNHNS and CDR2 SASEGT. This CDR3 comprises 17 residues. V lost 2 bases and J 3 bases, leaving 17 bases between the germline ends. CDR3 sequence: CASSEFFRLSFNQPQHF. The CDR3 DNA reads as TGTGCCAGCAGTGAATTTTTCCGGCTGTCGTTCAATCAGCCCCAGCATTTT.

This clonotype has a handful of counts. The rearrangement uses TRBV7-3 and TRBJ2-7; maybe TRBD2 (6 bases). The CDR3 extends over 15 amino acids. V was pared by 5 bases and J by 4 bases, with 18 bases between. The germline V gene encodes CDR1 SGHTA and CDR2 FQGTGA. CDR3 DNA: TGTGCCAGCAGCCAATCCCCGGGACTTCAATACGAGCAGTACTTC. It is translated as CASSQSPGLQYEQYF.

V gene TRBV11-2 combines with J gene TRBJ2-7, with D unresolved. The length of the CDR3 is 15 residues. V was shortened by 1 base and J by 5 bases, with 15 bases between the two germline ends. The germline V gene has CDR1 SGHAT and CDR2 FQNNGV. The CDR3 DNA reads as TGTGCCAGCAGCTTAGGTGGTCACACTGGGCACGAGCAGTACGTC. This gives the protein CASSLGGHTGHEQYV.

This clonotype was counted only a few times. J is TRBJ2-1 and V is TRBV12-3 or TRBV12-4; 10 bases map to TRBD2. The CDR3 is made up of 21 amino acids. Trimming took 7 bases from V and 5 from J; bases not matched to a gene: 26. This chain's CDR3 is CASTLARTGAIPSGGHNEQFF. The CDR3 nucleotides are TGTGCCAGCACTCTAGCCAGGACAGGAGCTATTCCTAGCGGGGGCCACAATGAGCAGTTCTTC.

The CDR3 DNA reads TGTGCCACCAGTGCCGGTCCTAGTGTGAACTATGAGCAGTTCTTC. This translates into CATSAGPSVNYEQFF. This chain uses TRBV24-1 with TRBJ2-1; D unresolved. Trimming pared 5 bases from V and 8 bases from J, leaving 18 bases between. The CDR3 covers 15 residues. Germline V gene lookup returns CDR1 KGHDR and CDR2 SFDVKD.

The gene calls are TRBV10-2 and TRBJ1-6, with 7 bases lining up with TRBD1. J gave up 9 bases and V 6 bases, and 11 bases lay outside the gene matches. The CDR3 is 15 residues long. The germline CDR1 and CDR2 sequences are WSHSY and SAAADI. The CDR3 sequence: CASRYNRGVGSPLHF. The DNA for the CDR3 is TGCGCCAGCAGATACAACAGGGGAGTAGGTTCACCCCTCCACTTT.

This chain connects TRBV3-1 to TRBJ2-7; 10 positions match TRBD2. The germline V gene has CDR1 LGHDT and CDR2 YNNKEL (reference sequence). After removal of 2 bases from V and 2 bases from J, the junction contained 15 bases not matched to a gene. CDR3 size: 19 residues. Here the CDR3 reads CASSQLGTSATLRTYEQYF. CDR3 in DNA: TGTGCCAGCAGCCAATTAGGGACTAGCGCTACATTGCGTACCTACGAGCAGTACTTC.

The chain links TRBV3-1 to TRBJ1-4; D not resolved. The ends were cut back, 0 bases at V and 5 bases at J, with 19 bases in the middle. The CDR3 extends over 18 amino acids. Germline CDR1 is LGHDT and CDR2 is YNNKEL (reference sequence). The CDR3 region has the DNA TGTGCCAGCAGCCAAGATGTAACACGAAGATTTGCGAATGAAAAACTGTTTTTT. Translated, it gives CASSQDVTRRFANEKLFF.